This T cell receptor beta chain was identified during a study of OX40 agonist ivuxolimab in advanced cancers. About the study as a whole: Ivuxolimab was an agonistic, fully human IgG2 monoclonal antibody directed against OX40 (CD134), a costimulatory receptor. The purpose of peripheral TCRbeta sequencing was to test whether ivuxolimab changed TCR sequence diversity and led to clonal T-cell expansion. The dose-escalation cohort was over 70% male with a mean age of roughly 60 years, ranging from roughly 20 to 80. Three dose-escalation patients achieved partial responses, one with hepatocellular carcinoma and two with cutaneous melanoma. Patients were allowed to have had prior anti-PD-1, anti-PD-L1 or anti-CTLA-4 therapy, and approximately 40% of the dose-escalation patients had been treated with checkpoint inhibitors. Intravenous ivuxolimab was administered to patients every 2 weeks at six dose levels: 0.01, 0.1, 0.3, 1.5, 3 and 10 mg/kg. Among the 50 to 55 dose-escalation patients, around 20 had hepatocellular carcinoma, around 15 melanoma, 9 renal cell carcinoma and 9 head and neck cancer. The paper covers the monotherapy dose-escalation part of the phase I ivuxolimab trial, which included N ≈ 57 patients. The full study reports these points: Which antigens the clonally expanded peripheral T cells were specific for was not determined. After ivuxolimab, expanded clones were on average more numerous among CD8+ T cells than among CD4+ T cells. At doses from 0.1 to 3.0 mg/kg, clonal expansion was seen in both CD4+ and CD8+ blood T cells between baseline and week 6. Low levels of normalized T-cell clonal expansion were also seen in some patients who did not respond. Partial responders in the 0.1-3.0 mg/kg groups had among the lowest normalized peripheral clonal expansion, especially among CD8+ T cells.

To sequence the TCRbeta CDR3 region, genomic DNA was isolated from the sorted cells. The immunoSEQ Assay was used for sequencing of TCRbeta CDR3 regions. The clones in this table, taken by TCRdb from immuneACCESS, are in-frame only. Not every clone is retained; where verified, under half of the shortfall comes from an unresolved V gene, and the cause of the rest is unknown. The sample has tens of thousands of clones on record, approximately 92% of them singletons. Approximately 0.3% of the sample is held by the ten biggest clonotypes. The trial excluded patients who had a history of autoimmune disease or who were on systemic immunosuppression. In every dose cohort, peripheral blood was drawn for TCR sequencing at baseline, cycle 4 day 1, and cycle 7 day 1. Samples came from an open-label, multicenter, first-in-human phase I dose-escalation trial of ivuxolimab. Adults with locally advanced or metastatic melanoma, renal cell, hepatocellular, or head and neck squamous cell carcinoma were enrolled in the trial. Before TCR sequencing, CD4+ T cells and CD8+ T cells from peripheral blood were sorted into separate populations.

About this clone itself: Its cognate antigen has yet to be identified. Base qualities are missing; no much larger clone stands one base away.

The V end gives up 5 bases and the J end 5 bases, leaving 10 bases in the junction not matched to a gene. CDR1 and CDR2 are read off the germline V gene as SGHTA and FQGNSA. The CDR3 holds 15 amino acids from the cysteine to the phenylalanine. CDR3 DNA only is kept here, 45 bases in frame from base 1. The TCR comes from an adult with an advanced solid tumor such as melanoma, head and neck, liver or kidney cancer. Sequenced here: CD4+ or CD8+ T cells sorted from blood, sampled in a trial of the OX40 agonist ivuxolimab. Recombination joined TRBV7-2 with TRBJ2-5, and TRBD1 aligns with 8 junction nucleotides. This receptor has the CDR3 CASSPRTGRWETQYF. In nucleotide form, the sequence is TGTGCCAGCAGCCCCAGGACAGGGCGGTGGGAGACCCAGTACTTC.